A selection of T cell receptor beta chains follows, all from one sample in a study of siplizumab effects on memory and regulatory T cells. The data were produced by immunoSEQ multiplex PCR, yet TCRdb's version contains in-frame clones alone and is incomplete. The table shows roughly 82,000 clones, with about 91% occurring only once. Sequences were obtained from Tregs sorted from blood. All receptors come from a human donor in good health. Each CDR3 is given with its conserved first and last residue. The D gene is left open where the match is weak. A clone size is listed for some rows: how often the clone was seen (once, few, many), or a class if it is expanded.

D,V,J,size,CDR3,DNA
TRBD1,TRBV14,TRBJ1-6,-,CASSWGTVNSPLHF,TGTGCCAGCAGCTGGGGGACAGTAAATTCACCCCTCCACTTT
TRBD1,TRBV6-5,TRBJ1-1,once,CASSSARGTEAFF,TGTGCCAGCAGTTCCGCCAGGGGGACTGAAGCTTTCTTT
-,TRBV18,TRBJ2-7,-,CASSVNDEQYF,TGTGCCAGCTCAGTTAATGACGAGCAGTACTTC
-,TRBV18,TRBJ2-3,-,CASSLGRKTDTQYF,TGTGCCAGCTCACTCGGACGGAAAACAGATACGCAGTATTTT
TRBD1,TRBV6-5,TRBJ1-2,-,CASSTGAGGGYTF,TGTGCCAGCAGCACAGGGGCAGGGGGTGGCTACACCTTC
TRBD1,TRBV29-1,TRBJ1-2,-,CSVRDSFYGYTF,TGCAGCGTTCGGGACAGCTTCTATGGCTACACCTTC
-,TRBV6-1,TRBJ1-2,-,CASSQVYYGYTF,TGTGCCAGCAGTCAGGTTTATTATGGCTACACCTTC
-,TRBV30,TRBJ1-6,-,CAWSVPSSYNSPLHF,TGTGCCTGGAGTGTCCCCAGCTCCTATAATTCACCCCTCCACTTT
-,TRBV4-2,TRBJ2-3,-,CASSQGLGPDTQYF,TGTGCCAGCAGCCAAGGACTAGGACCAGATACGCAGTATTTT
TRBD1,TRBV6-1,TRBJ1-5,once,CASSEAELGTGGRQPQHF,TGTGCCAGCAGTGAAGCGGAATTAGGGACAGGGGGCAGGCAGCCCCAGCATTTT
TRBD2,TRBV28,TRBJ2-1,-,CASLKTSGGVGTYNEQFF,TGTGCCAGCTTAAAAACTAGCGGGGGGGTCGGAACCTACAATGAGCAGTTCTTC
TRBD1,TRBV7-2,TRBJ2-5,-,CASSLGDRGGETQYF,TGTGCCAGCAGCCTCGGGGACAGGGGAGGAGAGACCCAGTACTTC
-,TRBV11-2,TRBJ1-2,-,CASSLVLGYSGSNYGYTF,TGTGCCAGCAGCTTAGTATTGGGATATAGTGGGAGTAACTATGGCTACACCTTC
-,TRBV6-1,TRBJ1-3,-,CASSENRRGWGNTIYF,TGTGCCAGCAGTGAAAACAGGAGGGGTTGGGGAAACACCATATATTTT
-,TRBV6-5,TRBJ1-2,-,CASSYTGFIGYTF,TGTGCCAGCAGTTACACAGGGTTTATTGGCTACACCTTC
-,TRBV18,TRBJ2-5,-,CASSPPSIGETQYF,TGTGCCAGCTCACCTCCTTCGATCGGAGAGACCCAGTACTTC
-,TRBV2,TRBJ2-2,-,CASRALGGEELFF,TGTGCCAGCAGGGCGCTGGGGGGAGAGGAGCTGTTTTTT
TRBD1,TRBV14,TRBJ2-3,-,CASSPTGGVTDTQYF,TGTGCCAGCAGCCCGACAGGGGGTGTCACAGATACGCAGTATTTT
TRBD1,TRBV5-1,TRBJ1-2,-,CASSLGTGVSGYTF,TGCGCCAGCAGCTTGGGGACAGGGGTGAGTGGCTACACCTTC
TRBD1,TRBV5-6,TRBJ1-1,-,CASSLYLQGATEAFF,TGTGCCAGCAGCTTGTATTTACAGGGGGCCACTGAAGCTTTCTTT
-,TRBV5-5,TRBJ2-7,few,CASSFGWDLRLVSYEQYF,TGTGCCAGCAGCTTCGGTTGGGACTTACGACTAGTCAGCTACGAGCAGTACTTC
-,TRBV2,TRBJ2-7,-,CASSEGLGQRYEQYF,TGTGCCAGCAGTGAAGGGCTGGGGCAGAGGTACGAGCAGTACTTC
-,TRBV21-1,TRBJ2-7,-,CASSKREGQGSHEQYF,TGTGCCAGCAGCAAAAGGGAGGGACAGGGGTCCCACGAGCAGTACTTC
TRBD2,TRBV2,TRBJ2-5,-,CASSRTSEMETQYF,TGTGCCAGCAGTAGAACTAGCGAAATGGAGACCCAGTACTTC
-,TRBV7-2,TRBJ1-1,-,CASSTHPAENTEAFF,TGTGCCAGCAGCACACACCCCGCGGAGAACACTGAAGCTTTCTTT
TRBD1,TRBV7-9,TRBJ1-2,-,CASGLWGRGLVGYTF,TGTGCCAGCGGACTCTGGGGCAGGGGGCTTGTTGGCTACACCTTC
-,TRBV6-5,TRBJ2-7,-,CASSSGPTYEQYF,TGTGCCAGCAGTTCCGGGCCCACCTACGAGCAGTACTTC
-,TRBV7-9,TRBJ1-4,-,CASGAATNEKLFF,TGTGCCAGCGGAGCGGCAACTAATGAAAAACTGTTTTTT
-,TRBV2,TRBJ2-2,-,CASSKGGTGELFF,TGTGCCAGCAGTAAGGGGGGCACCGGGGAGCTGTTTTTT
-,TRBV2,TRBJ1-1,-,CASRGVLHTEAFF,TGTGCCAGCAGAGGGGTTTTGCACACTGAAGCTTTCTTT
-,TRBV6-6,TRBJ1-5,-,CATKGPGEGQPQHF,TGTGCCACGAAAGGTCCGGGGGAGGGTCAGCCCCAGCATTTT
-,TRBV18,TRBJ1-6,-,CASSPGSSYNSPLHF,TGTGCCAGCTCACCAGGGAGCTCCTATAATTCACCCCTCCACTTT
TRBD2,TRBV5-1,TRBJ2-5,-,CASSLDLAGAETQYF,TGCGCCAGCAGCTTGGACCTAGCGGGGGCTGAGACCCAGTACTTC
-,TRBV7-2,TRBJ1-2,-,CASSLDRPYGYTF,TGTGCCAGCAGCTTAGACAGGCCCTATGGCTACACCTTC
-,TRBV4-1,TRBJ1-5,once,CASSQGKAYSNQPQHF,TGCGCCAGCAGCCAAGGGAAAGCCTATAGCAATCAGCCCCAGCATTTT
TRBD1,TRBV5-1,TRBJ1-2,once,CASSLQGASVF,TGCGCCAGCAGCTTACAGGGGGCTAGTGTCTTC
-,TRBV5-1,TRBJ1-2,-,CASSLGGGADYGYTF,TGCGCCAGCAGCCTAGGCGGGGGGGCGGACTATGGCTACACCTTC
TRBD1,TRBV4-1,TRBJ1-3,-,CASSQDRFFGRGTGNTIYF,TGCGCCAGCAGCCAAGATCGATTTTTTGGCAGGGGGACTGGAAACACCATATATTTT
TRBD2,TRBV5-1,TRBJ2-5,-,CASSPGGAVKTQYF,TGCGCCAGCAGCCCCGGGGGGGCCGTGAAGACCCAGTACTTC
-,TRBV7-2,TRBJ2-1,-,CASSSVGGNEQFF,TGTGCCAGCAGCTCCGTGGGGGGCAATGAGCAGTTCTTC
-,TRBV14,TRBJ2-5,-,CASRPGTKETQYF,TGTGCCAGCAGACCAGGGACCAAAGAGACCCAGTACTTC
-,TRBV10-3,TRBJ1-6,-,CAISEGGSSYNSPLHF,TGTGCCATCAGTGAAGGAGGGAGCTCCTATAATTCACCCCTCCACTTT
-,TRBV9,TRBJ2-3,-,CASSVADTQYF,TGTGCCAGCAGCGTGGCAGATACGCAGTATTTT
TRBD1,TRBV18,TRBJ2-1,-,CASQGADYNEQFF,TGTGCCAGCCAGGGGGCCGACTACAATGAGCAGTTCTTC
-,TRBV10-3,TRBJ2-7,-,CAITGLGGEQYF,TGTGCCATCACTGGTTTGGGGGGTGAGCAGTACTTC
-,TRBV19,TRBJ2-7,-,CASKEGASSYEQYF,TGTGCCAGTAAAGAGGGTGCGAGCTCCTACGAGCAGTACTTC
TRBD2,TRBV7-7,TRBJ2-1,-,CASSRQTPVAGGQNEQFF,TGTGCCAGCAGCCGCCAAACACCGGTAGCGGGGGGGCAGAATGAGCAGTTCTTC
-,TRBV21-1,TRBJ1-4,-,CASLRAEKLFF,TGTGCCAGCCTTAGGGCTGAAAAACTGTTTTTT
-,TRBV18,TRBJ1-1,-,CASSAGTTNTEAFF,TGTGCCAGCTCGGCCGGCACGACGAACACTGAAGCTTTCTTT
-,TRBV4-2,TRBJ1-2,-,CASSQEEGYGYTF,TGTGCCAGCAGCCAAGAAGAGGGGTATGGCTACACCTTC
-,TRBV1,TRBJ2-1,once,CTSSLGRALYNEQFF,TGCACCAGCAGCCTAGGGCGGGCCCTATACAATGAGCAGTTCTTC
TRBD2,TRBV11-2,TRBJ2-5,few,CASSLPTSGGQETQYF,TGTGCCAGCAGCTTACCGACTAGCGGGGGGCAAGAGACCCAGTACTTC
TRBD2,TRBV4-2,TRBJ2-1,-,CASSQELAGGPNEQFF,TGTGCCAGCAGCCAAGAACTAGCGGGGGGTCCTAATGAGCAGTTCTTC